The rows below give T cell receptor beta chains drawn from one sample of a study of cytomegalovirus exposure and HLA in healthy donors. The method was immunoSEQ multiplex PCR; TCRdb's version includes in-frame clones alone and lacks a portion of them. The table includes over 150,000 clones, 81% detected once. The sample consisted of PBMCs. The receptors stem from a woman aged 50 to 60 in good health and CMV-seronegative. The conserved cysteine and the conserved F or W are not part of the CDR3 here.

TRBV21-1 ASSKVYYIGGQGDHTTYEQY
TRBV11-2 ASSHPSGGGYT
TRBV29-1 SVGVESARTGGYEQY
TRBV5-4 ASSLNSHNEQF
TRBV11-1 ASSALGDIYNEQF
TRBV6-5 ASSFLLTGGEQY
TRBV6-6 ASSYYSGNNGELF
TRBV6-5 ASRPTGPGQPQH
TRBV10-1 ASSESIGAGVDEQY
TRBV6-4 ASSDHRGGAYEQF
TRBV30 AWSGGTDTQY
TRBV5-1 ASSSGLLSGELF
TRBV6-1 ASSEKGGTSGSLTDTQY
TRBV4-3 ASSQYTGDQETQY
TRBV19 ATTAGGSYEQY
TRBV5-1 ASSLDNANTEAF
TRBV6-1 ASITPGLNYEQY